This T cell receptor (beta chain) came from a study of HIV-infected patients and healthy controls. All unsorted peripheral T cells were captured because whole blood was used without fractionation. The CDR3 spans 15 residues. J lost 7 bases, V lost 1 base, and 7 bases had no gene match. CDR1 and CDR2 (germline): SGHTA, FQGNSA. Study-wide findings and caveats: CDR3 sharing between individuals was lower in HIV-infected patients than in healthy controls.

Reverse transcription used around 500 ng RNA and constant-region primers for alpha and beta. Each of the alpha and beta chains got its own library through chain-specific third strand synthesis with indices. A single primer pair per chain amplified all rearrangements, with per-molecule barcodes. A 5' RACE adapter with a random hexamer and the SP2 primer site was joined to cDNA. TCRdb reprocessed the 5' RACE reads with MiXCR, giving one entry per CDR3 protein. The sample holds about 19,000 distinct CDR3 sequences, roughly 9.3% seen once. This clonotype was recorded at least ten times. The target antigen is unknown.

This chain connects TRBV7-2 to TRBJ2-1; 7 nucleotides match TRBD2. The TCR sequence derives from an adult in good health. Sequencing was carried out using blood. The CDR3 coding sequence is TGTGCCAGCAGCTTAGGGGCGGGAGTAGTGAATGAGCAGTTCTTC. Translating gives CASSLGAGVVNEQFF.